The sequence of this TCR beta chain was determined in a study of blood T cell repertoires in COVID-19. This CDR3 has 15 amino acids. The V gene lost 3 bases and the J gene lost 2 bases, with 14 bases spanning the gap. Germline lookup yields CDR1 SGHTA and CDR2 FQGNSA. This clone was seen only a few times. Clones were sequenced by immunoSEQ multiplex PCR, and TCRdb holds only the in-frame ones, with some missing. Among some 390,000 clones listed, around 89% were seen once. The sample comprised peripheral blood. The V gene is TRBV7-2, the J gene TRBJ2-7; a weak D match, TRBD1 (7 bases). The receptor was derived from a woman between 35 and 50 years old with COVID-19, enrolled during active disease. CDR3 loop: CASSFAQGGTYEQYF. The CDR3 DNA reads TGTGCCAGCAGCTTTGCCCAGGGGGGTACCTACGAGCAGTACTTC. Using reference TRBV7-2 and TRBJ2-7 for the parts outside the CDR3, the full variable domain is GAGVSQSPSNKVTEKGKDVELRCDPISGHTALYWYRQSLGQGLEFLIYFQGNSAPDKSGLPSDRFSAERTGGSVSTLTIQRTQQEDSAVYLCASSFAQGGTYEQYFGPGTRLTVT.